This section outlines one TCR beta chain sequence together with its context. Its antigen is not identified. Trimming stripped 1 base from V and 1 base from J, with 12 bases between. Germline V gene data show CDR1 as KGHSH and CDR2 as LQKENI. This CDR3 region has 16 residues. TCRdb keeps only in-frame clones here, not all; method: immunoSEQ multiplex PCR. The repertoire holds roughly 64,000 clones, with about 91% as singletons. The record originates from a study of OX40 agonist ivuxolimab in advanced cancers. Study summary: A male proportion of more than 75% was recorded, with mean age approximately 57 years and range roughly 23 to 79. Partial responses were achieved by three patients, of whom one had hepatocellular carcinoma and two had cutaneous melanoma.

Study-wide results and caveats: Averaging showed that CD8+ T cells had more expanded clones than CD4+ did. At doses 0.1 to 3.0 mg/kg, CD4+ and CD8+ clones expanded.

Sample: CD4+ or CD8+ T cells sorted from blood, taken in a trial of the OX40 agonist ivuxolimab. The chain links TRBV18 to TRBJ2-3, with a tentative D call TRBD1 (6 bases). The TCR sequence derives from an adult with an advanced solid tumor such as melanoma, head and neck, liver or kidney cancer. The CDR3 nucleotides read TGTGCCAGCTCACCACTGGGGGCAGTTGGCACAGATACGCAGTATTTT. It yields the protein CASSPLGAVGTDTQYF.